These 4 T cell receptor beta chains share one sample of origin, sequenced in a study of T cell responses to AZD1222 COVID-19 vaccine. Clones were read by immunoSEQ multiplex PCR, and TCRdb kept only the in-frame ones, dropping some. The sample lists 150,000 or so clones; about 90% were seen once. The sample was peripheral blood, taken on day 0 of AZD1222 vaccination. The receptor set was obtained from an adult in good health.

The CDR3 nucleotides read TGTGCCAGCTCACCTTCCAGGGCCTATGATGAAAAACTGTTTTTT. This gives the protein CASSPSRAYDEKLFF. J is TRBJ1-4 and V is TRBV18; D may be TRBD1 (5 bases). Germline CDR1 is KGHSH and CDR2 is LQKENI. V lost 3 bases and J lost 6, with 14 bases in between. The CDR3 sequence is 15 residues long. The variable domain in full, completed from reference TRBV18 and TRBJ1-4, reads NAGVMQNPRHLVRRRGQEARLRCSPMKGHSHVYWYRQLPEEGLKFMVYLQKENIIDESGMPKERFSAEFPKEGPSILRIQQVVRGDSAAYFCASSPSRAYDEKLFFGSGTQLSVL.

The CDR3 nucleotides are TGTGCCAGCAGCTTTGGTCTCGCGCAAGAGACCCAGTACTTC. It is translated as CASSFGLAQETQYF. This chain uses TRBV7-2 with TRBJ2-5, with no clear D. V lost 3 bases and J lost 2, with 10 bases in between. The CDR3 sequence is 14 residues long. From germline, CDR1 is SGHTA and CDR2 FQGNSA.

This chain uses TRBV5-4 with TRBJ1-2; TRBD1 agrees at 9 bases. V was pared by 2 bases and J by 5 bases, with 4 bases of the junction left unmatched. In germline, CDR1 is SGHNT, CDR2 YYREEE (reference sequence). The CDR3 extends over 14 amino acids. The CDR3 loop reads CASSFRDREYGYTF. The CDR3, as DNA: TGTGCCAGCAGCTTCCGGGACAGGGAGTATGGCTACACCTTC.

This rearrangement joins TRBV7-2 to TRBJ1-2; 7 bases are shared with TRBD1. Germline V gene lookup returns CDR1 SGHTA and CDR2 FQGNSA. CDR3 length: 15 amino acids. Trimming removed 1 base from V and 3 bases from J; junction bases left unmatched: 5. CDR3 DNA sequence: TGTGCCAGCAGCTTAGACTTTGGACAGGACTATGGCTACACCTTC. It yields the protein CASSLDFGQDYGYTF.